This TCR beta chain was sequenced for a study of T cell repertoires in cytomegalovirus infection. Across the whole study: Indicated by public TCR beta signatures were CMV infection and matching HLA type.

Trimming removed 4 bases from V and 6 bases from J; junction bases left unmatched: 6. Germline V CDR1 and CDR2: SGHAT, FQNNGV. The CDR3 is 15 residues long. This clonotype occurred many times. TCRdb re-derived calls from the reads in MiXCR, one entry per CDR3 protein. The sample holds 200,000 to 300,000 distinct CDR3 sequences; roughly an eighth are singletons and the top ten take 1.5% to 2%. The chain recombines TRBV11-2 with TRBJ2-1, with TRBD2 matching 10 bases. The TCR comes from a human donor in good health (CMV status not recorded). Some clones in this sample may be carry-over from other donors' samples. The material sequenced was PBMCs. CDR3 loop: CASSSLAGDLNEQFF. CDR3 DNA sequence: TGTGCCAGCAGCTCCCTAGCGGGGGATCTCAATGAGCAGTTCTTC.